The 24 T cell receptor beta chains below come from one sample, sequenced in a study of response to subunit inactivated influenza vaccine. Via MiXCR, TCRdb re-called the RT-PCR reads, giving one row per CDR3 protein. The repertoire holds roughly 500,000 distinct CDR3 sequences, roughly 23% seen once, with approximately 1.9% in the top ten. The sample was CD4+ T cells sorted from PBMCs, taken roughly 5 days after vaccination. The receptors shown here come from a man aged 45-65 years who received an inactivated influenza vaccine.

A few counts support this clonotype. The chain joins TRBV20-1 to TRBJ2-3, with TRBD2 identical over 13 bases. Germline CDR1 and CDR2: DFQATT and SNEGSKA (reference sequence). Trimming cost V 3 bases and J 3 bases; bases outside gene matches: 3. The CDR3 sequence is 15 residues long. CDR3 coding DNA: TGCAGTGCTAGGGGACTAGCGGGAAGTACAGATACGCAGTATTTT. It codes for CSARGLAGSTDTQYF.

The chain carries TRBV4-3 and TRBJ2-1, with 9 bases matching TRBD1. Losses at the gene ends were 0 bases for V and 5 bases for J; bases not matched to a gene: 5. Germline loops: CDR1 LGHNA, CDR2 YSLEER. The CDR3 length is 16 residues. In DNA form, the CDR3 reads TGCGCCAGCAGCCAAGATCCGAGGGACAGGGACAATGAGCAGTTCTTC. Amino acids: CASSQDPRDRDNEQFF.

The gene calls are TRBV24-1 and TRBJ2-1, with D unclear. The germline CDR1 and CDR2 sequences are KGHDR and SFDVKD. V lost 6 bases and J 7 bases, leaving 6 bases between the germline ends. The CDR3 has 11 amino acids. CDR3 sequence: CATSYMNEQFF. CDR3 nucleotides: TGTGCCACCAGTTATATGAATGAGCAGTTCTTC.

This clonotype has only a few counts. This sequence joins TRBV10-3 and TRBJ2-5; weak D call: TRBD1 (5 bases). This CDR3 is 14 amino acids long. Germline V gene data show CDR1 as ENHRY and CDR2 as SYGVKD. V was trimmed by 0 bases and J by 2 bases, leaving 7 bases between them. The CDR3 coding sequence is TGTGCCATCAGTGAGTCGGGGCAGCAAGAGACCCAGTACTTC. This encodes CAISESGQQETQYF.

V usage is TRBV2 and J usage is TRBJ2-3; possible D gene TRBD2, 5 bases. The CDR3 spans 15 residues. Germline loops: CDR1 SNHLY, CDR2 FYNNEI. Trimming pared 3 bases from V and 2 bases from J, leaving 12 bases between. The CDR3 sequence is CASSDAGRATDTQYF. CDR3 nucleotide sequence: TGTGCCAGCAGTGACGCCGGGCGGGCCACAGATACGCAGTATTTT. The full variable domain, rest sourced from reference TRBV2 and TRBJ2-3, is EPEVTQTPSHQVTQMGQEVILRCVPISNHLYFYWYRQILGQKVEFLVSFYNNEISEKSEIFDDQFSVERPDGSNFTLKIRSTKLEDSAMYFCASSDAGRATDTQYFGPGTRLTVL.

This clonotype has ten or more counts. The CDR3 nucleotides are TGTGCCAGCAGCTCCACCGGGGACTTGAACTCCTACAATGAGCAGTTCTTC. Amino acid sequence: CASSSTGDLNSYNEQFF. This chain joins TRBV7-3 and TRBJ2-1; D perhaps matches TRBD2 (6 bases). Per germline, CDR1 SGHTA and CDR2 FQGTGA. The germline V and J ends were trimmed by 4 bases and 0 bases, with 16 bases remaining between them. The CDR3 has 17 residues.

The genes are TRBV10-3 and TRBJ2-1; TRBD2 matches 8 bases. V shed 10 bases and J 5 bases; nucleotides not matched to a gene: 10. CDR3 length equals 14 residues. Germline CDR1 reads ENHRY; CDR2 reads SYGVKD. CDR3 sequence: CATDRAGADNEQFF. In DNA form, the CDR3 reads TGTGCCACCGACCGAGCGGGGGCAGACAATGAGCAGTTCTTC.

The chain couples TRBV28 to TRBJ2-2; 9 bases align to TRBD2. The CDR3 consists of 15 residues. With 6 bases clipped from V and 6 bases from J, the junction kept 8 bases outside the gene matches. Looked up from germline, CDR1 is MDHEN and CDR2 is SYDVKM. The CDR3 DNA reads as TGTGCCAGCAGCCCCGGGACTAGCCGGTCCGGGGAGCTGTTTTTT. This gives the protein CASSPGTSRSGELFF.

The rearrangement uses TRBV4-3 and TRBJ2-3; TRBD2 matches 11 bases. CDR1 is LGHNA, CDR2 YSLEER, per germline. V lost 4 bases to trimming and J lost 0 bases; unmatched junction nucleotides: 12. This CDR3 is 19 amino acids long. CDR3 nucleotide sequence: TGCGCCAGCAGCCCTAAAGTAGCGGGAGGGCCTTCTAGCACAGATACGCAGTATTTT. As protein: CASSPKVAGGPSSTDTQYF.

This rearrangement joins TRBV15 to TRBJ1-5; D is undetermined. This CDR3 spans 15 amino acids. The germline CDR1 and CDR2 sequences are LNHNV and YYDKDF (reference sequence). The V gene lost 0 bases and the J gene lost 5 bases, with 11 bases spanning the gap. CDR3 nucleotides: TGTGCCACCAGCAGAGATGGTTCGGGGTATCAGCCCCAGCATTTT. It encodes CATSRDGSGYQPQHF.

The chain combines TRBV11-2 with TRBJ2-7; TRBD1 or TRBD2 may be the D gene (6 bases each). V lost 1 base and J 0 bases, leaving 19 bases between the germline ends. The CDR3 consists of 18 residues. Germline V gene lookup returns CDR1 SGHAT and CDR2 FQNNGV. In DNA, the CDR3 is TGTGCCAGCAGCTTAGTAGGGGGGCGCGGCGGGTCCTCCTACGAGCAGTACTTC. Encoded protein: CASSLVGGRGGSSYEQYF.

Only a few counts were recorded for this clonotype. The chain's CDR3 is CASSLRDRGDIQYF. In nucleotides, the CDR3 is TGTGCCAGCAGTCTCCGGGACAGGGGAGACATTCAGTACTTC. V and J are TRBV12-3 or TRBV12-4 and TRBJ2-4, with TRBD1 matching over 10 bases. The length of the CDR3 is 14 residues. V trimming: 5 bases; J trimming: 8 bases; junction bases outside the gene matches: 6.

The V gene is TRBV5-1, the J gene TRBJ2-7; the match to TRBD2 covers 10 bases. This CDR3 has 16 amino acids. Unmatched junction bases numbered 7, after V lost 4 bases and J lost 0 bases. Germline V gene data show CDR1 as SGHRS and CDR2 as YFSETQ. Written as DNA, the CDR3 is TGCGCCAGCAGCCCAGATAGCGGGGGGTCCTCCTACGAGCAGTACTTC. Residues: CASSPDSGGSSYEQYF.

This clonotype was seen only a few times. The V call is TRBV20-1, the J call TRBJ2-1; 7 bases agree with TRBD2. The germline CDR1 and CDR2 sequences are DFQATT and SNEGSKA (reference sequence). CDR3 length: 15 amino acids. V lost 1 base and J lost 3; bases outside the gene matches: 6. CDR3 amino acids: CSARVLLADYNEQFF. CDR3 bases: TGCAGTGCTAGAGTATTGCTAGCGGACTACAATGAGCAGTTCTTC.

This clonotype came up a few times. V usage is TRBV5-1 and J usage is TRBJ2-2, with no clear D. The germline V gene encodes CDR1 SGHRS and CDR2 YFSETQ. Trimming took 6 bases from V and 1 from J, leaving 10 bases between them. The CDR3 loop spans 14 amino acids. The CDR3 bases are TGCGCCAGCACCAAAGTCCAGAACACCGGGGAGCTGTTTTTT. Translation gives CASTKVQNTGELFF. Full variable domain (remainder filled in from reference TRBV5-1 and TRBJ2-2): KAGVTQTPRYLIKTRGQQVTLSCSPISGHRSVSWYQQTPGQGLQFLFEYFSETQRNKGNFPGRFSGRQFSNSRSEMNVSTLELGDSALYLCASTKVQNTGELFFGEGSRLTVL.

J is TRBJ1-2 and V is TRBV7-6, with a weak D call TRBD1 (5 bases). CDR3 length equals 16 residues. The germline CDR1 and CDR2 sequences are SGHVS and FNYEAQ. V shed 0 bases and J shed 5 bases, with 16 bases lying between them. The CDR3 region is CASSLARMGEGYGYTF. DNA of the CDR3: TGTGCCAGCAGCTTAGCGCGCATGGGTGAGGGGTATGGCTACACCTTC.

The V and J genes are TRBV6-1 and TRBJ2-7; 7 bases are a match to TRBD2. J was trimmed by 0 bases and V by 6 bases; bases with no gene match: 11. The CDR3 totals 16 residues. From germline, CDR1 is MNHNS and CDR2 SASEGT. Written as DNA, the CDR3 is TGTGCCAGCAGCCAACTCGGTAGCGGGCCCTCCTACGAGCAGTACTTC. Residues: CASSQLGSGPSYEQYF.

The chain has TRBV11-1 and TRBJ1-1; 7 nucleotides agree with TRBD1. V was clipped by 5 bases and J by 5 bases; unmatched bases: 8. This CDR3 region has 14 residues. Germline CDR1 SGHAT, CDR2 FQDESV (reference sequence). The CDR3 here is CASSEEDRTTEAFF. In DNA form, the CDR3 reads TGTGCCAGCAGCGAAGAGGACAGGACGACTGAAGCTTTCTTT.

V and J are TRBV7-2 and TRBJ2-3; D might be TRBD1 (5 bases). Germline CDR1 SGHTA, CDR2 FQGNSA. V lost 5 bases, J lost 1 base, and 13 bases lay in between. CDR3 length: 15 amino acids. CDR3 residues: CASSARVFGTDTQYF. The CDR3 DNA sequence: TGTGCCAGCAGCGCCAGGGTTTTCGGCACAGATACGCAGTATTTT. Full variable domain (missing parts from reference TRBV7-2 and TRBJ2-3): GAGVSQSPSNKVTEKGKDVELRCDPISGHTALYWYRQSLGQGLEFLIYFQGNSAPDKSGLPSDRFSAERTGGSVSTLTIQRTQQEDSAVYLCASSARVFGTDTQYFGPGTRLTVL.

The chain combines TRBV6-1 with TRBJ2-3; D call uncertain. The germline gives CDR1 MNHNS, CDR2 SASEGT. V lost 5 bases, J lost 6 bases, and 15 bases lay in between. CDR3 length equals 14 residues. The chain's CDR3 is CASSQTTSGDTQYF. The CDR3 bases are TGTGCCAGCAGTCAGACAACCTCCGGGGATACGCAGTATTTT.

This clonotype occurred once. J is TRBJ1-2 and V is TRBV20-1; the D is unclear. Trimming shortened V by 7 bases and J by 4 bases, and 10 bases separated the two germline ends. CDR3 length: 11 amino acids. Looked up from germline, CDR1 is DFQATT and CDR2 is SNEGSKA (reference sequence). CDR3 amino acids: CSGGQIYGYTF. The CDR3 DNA sequence: TGCAGTGGAGGGCAGATCTATGGCTACACCTTC.

The chain employs TRBV2 and TRBJ1-5, with D perhaps matching TRBD1 (6 bases). V lost 5 bases, J lost 3 bases, and 14 bases lay in between. This CDR3 region has 15 residues. In germline, CDR1 is SNHLY, CDR2 FYNNEI. CDR3 protein: CASSKARGHNQPQHF. CDR3 bases: TGTGCCAGCAGTAAGGCCAGGGGTCACAATCAGCCCCAGCATTTT.

Ten or more counts support this clonotype. V usage is TRBV7-8 and J usage is TRBJ2-1; TRBD2 might be the D (6 bases). V lost 3 bases, J lost 4 bases, and 13 bases lay in between. Germline CDR1 is SGHVS and CDR2 is FQNEAQ. This CDR3 is 15 amino acids long. CDR3 sequence reads: CASSLGGGMYNEQFF. The CDR3 DNA reads TGTGCCAGCAGCTTGGGCGGCGGGATGTACAATGAGCAGTTCTTC.

A few counts support this clonotype. V gene TRBV5-6 combines with J gene TRBJ1-1, with 7 bases aligning to TRBD1. This CDR3 is 15 amino acids long. The trim removed 4 bases at V and 1 base at J, leaving 7 bases unmatched. CDR1 and CDR2 from the germline V gene are SGHDT and YYEEEE. In DNA form, the CDR3 reads TGTGCCAGCAGCCGCTATTGGACAGGGAACACTGAAGCTTTCTTT. It encodes CASSRYWTGNTEAFF.